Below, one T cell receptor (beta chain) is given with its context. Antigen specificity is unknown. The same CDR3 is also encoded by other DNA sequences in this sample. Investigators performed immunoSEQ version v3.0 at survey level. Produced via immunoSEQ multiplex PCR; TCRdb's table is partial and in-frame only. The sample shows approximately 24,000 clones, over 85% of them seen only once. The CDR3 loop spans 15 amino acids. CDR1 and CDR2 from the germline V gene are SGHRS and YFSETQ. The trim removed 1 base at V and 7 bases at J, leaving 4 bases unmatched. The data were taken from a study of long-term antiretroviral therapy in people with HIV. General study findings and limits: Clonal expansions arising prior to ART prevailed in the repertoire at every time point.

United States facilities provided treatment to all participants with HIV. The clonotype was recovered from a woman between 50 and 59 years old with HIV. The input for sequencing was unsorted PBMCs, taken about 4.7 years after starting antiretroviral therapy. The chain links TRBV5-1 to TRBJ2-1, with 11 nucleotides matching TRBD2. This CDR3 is CASSLLAGGGNEQFF. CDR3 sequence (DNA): TGCGCCAGCAGCTTGCTAGCGGGAGGAGGGAATGAGCAGTTCTTC. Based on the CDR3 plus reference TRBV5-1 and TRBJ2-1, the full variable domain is KAGVTQTPRYLIKTRGQQVTLSCSPISGHRSVSWYQQTPGQGLQFLFEYFSETQRNKGNFPGRFSGRQFSNSRSEMNVSTLELGDSALYLCASSLLAGGGNEQFFGPGTRLTVL.